These 10 T cell receptor beta chains came from one sample sequenced in a study of OX40 agonist ivuxolimab in advanced cancers. The library was obtained by the immunoSEQ multiplex PCR assay. TCRdb retrieved this table from immuneACCESS and kept in-frame rearrangements only. Not all clones are present; in checked studies, unresolved V genes account for under half, and no reason is known for the remainder. This sample has approximately 60,000 clones in its table, and more than 80% of those were observed once. The top ten constitute around an eighth of the sample. Source: CD4+ or CD8+ T cells sorted from blood, taken in a trial of the OX40 agonist ivuxolimab. The receptors were sampled from an adult with an advanced solid tumor such as melanoma, head and neck, liver or kidney cancer.

The sample holds one count of this clone. This chain links TRBV6-5 with TRBJ2-7; D is possibly TRBD2 (5 bases). V was cut by 0 bases and J by 0 bases, with 9 bases left in between. CDR3 length: 15 amino acids. From germline, CDR1 is MNHEY and CDR2 SVGAGI. Written as DNA, the CDR3 is TGTGCCAGCAGTTACTCGCCGGCGGGCTCCTACGAGCAGTACTTC. This codes for CASSYSPAGSYEQYF.

Here the CDR3 reads CAIRTGSSRTDTQYF. CDR3 coding DNA: TGTGCCATCAGGACCGGGTCCTCCCGCACAGATACGCAGTATTTT. This rearrangement joins TRBV10-3 to TRBJ2-3; no clear D. The CDR3 runs to 15 residues. CDR1 is ENHRY and CDR2 is SYGVKD in the germline V gene. The ends were cut back, 6 bases at V and 1 base at J, with 14 bases in the middle.

CDR3 bases: TGTGCCAGCAGTTGGGCGGGGAACTCCTACGAGCAGTACTTC. Residues: CASSWAGNSYEQYF. The chain links TRBV27 to TRBJ2-7, with a possible D match to TRBD2 (6 bases). Trimming stripped 4 bases from V and 0 bases from J, with 10 bases between. CDR1 is MNHEY, CDR2 SMNVEV, per germline (reference sequence). The CDR3 totals 14 residues.

CDR3 in amino acids: CASRLAGDYEQYF. The CDR3 DNA reads TGTGCCAGCCGGTTAGCGGGGGACTACGAGCAGTACTTC. V gene TRBV6-5 combines with J gene TRBJ2-7; TRBD2 aligns across 9 bases. The junction had 5 bases not matched to a gene; V was cut back by 8 bases and J by 3 bases. Germline assignment: CDR1 MNHEY and CDR2 SVGAGI. CDR3 length equals 13 residues.

V is TRBV19 and J is TRBJ2-7; D remains unclear. This CDR3 has 15 amino acids. Deletions cut 4 bases from V and 2 bases from J, with 15 bases between. Germline V gene lookup returns CDR1 LNHDA and CDR2 SQIVND (reference sequence). CDR3 bases: TGTGCCAGTAGTACTCTCTCATCGAGACCCTACGAGCAGTACTTC. Residues: CASSTLSSRPYEQYF.

The V gene is TRBV29-1, the J gene TRBJ2-7; the D gene is possibly TRBD1 (6 bases). The CDR3 length is 13 residues. V shed 4 bases and J shed 0 bases, with 10 bases lying between them. Germline V gene data show CDR1 as SQVTM and CDR2 as ANQGSEA. CDR3 residues: CSVVGQSSYEQYF. The CDR3 DNA follows: TGCAGCGTTGTCGGACAGTCCTCCTACGAGCAGTACTTC.

The gene calls are TRBV2 and TRBJ1-4; the D gene is possibly TRBD1 (6 bases). Germline V gene data show CDR1 as SNHLY and CDR2 as FYNNEI. Between the trimmed V and J ends, which lost 6 bases and 8 bases, there was a span of 13 bases. This CDR3 has 13 amino acids. DNA for the CDR3: TGTGCCAGCAGCCCGGGGGGCGCGGAAAAACTGTTTTTT. It encodes CASSPGGAEKLFF.

The gene calls are TRBV2 and TRBJ2-7; D uncertain. This CDR3 spans 14 amino acids. Per germline, CDR1 SNHLY and CDR2 FYNNEI. The V and J ends lost 5 bases and 4 bases respectively, with 15 bases between them. The CDR3: CASSNRWSAYEQYF. The CDR3 DNA sequence: TGTGCCAGCAGTAATCGGTGGAGCGCGTACGAGCAGTACTTC. The full variable domain, in which reference TRBV2 and TRBJ2-7 provide the parts outside the CDR3, is EPEVTQTPSHQVTQMGQEVILRCVPISNHLYFYWYRQILGQKVEFLVSFYNNEISEKSEIFDDQFSVERPDGSNFTLKIRSTKLEDSAMYFCASSNRWSAYEQYFGPGTRLTVT.

This rearrangement joins TRBV2 to TRBJ2-1; tentative D call: TRBD2 (7 bases). V lost 8 bases and J 4 bases, leaving 18 bases between the germline ends. The CDR3 consists of 15 residues. Per germline, CDR1 SNHLY and CDR2 FYNNEI. Written as DNA, the CDR3 is TGTGCCAGCTTAAGGCGGGGGCGAGGGTACAATGAGCAGTTCTTC. Translating gives CASLRRGRGYNEQFF.

The V call is TRBV5-1, the J call TRBJ2-6; a weak D match, TRBD1 (6 bases). V lost 4 bases, J lost 2 bases, and 22 bases lay in between. There are 19 residues in the CDR3. Germline CDR1 reads SGHRS; CDR2 reads YFSETQ. The CDR3 protein is CASSERSTFWTAGANVLTF. The CDR3 DNA follows: TGCGCCAGCAGCGAAAGATCGACCTTTTGGACAGCTGGGGCCAACGTCCTGACTTTC.